Shown below are 5 T cell receptor beta chains from a single sample sequenced in a study of shared clonotypes between healthy human individuals. The table came from immunoSEQ multiplex PCR; TCRdb's copy has only in-frame clones and leaves some out. The profile shows more than 2 million clones, 95% of them singletons. The sequencing input was naive CD4+ T cells sorted from blood. Subset reported: CD45RA+ positively selected. These receptors originate from a man in his late teens or twenties in good health.

The J gene is TRBJ2-5, the V gene TRBV5-1, with TRBD1 matching over 10 bases. The ends lost 0 bases at V and 5 bases at J; junction bases unmatched: 16. Germline V gives CDR1 SGHRS, CDR2 YFSETQ. The length of the CDR3 is 19 residues. In nucleotides, the CDR3 is TGCGCCAGCAGCTTGGCCTTGGCCGAATGGGACAGGGGAGGGGAGACCCAGTACTTC. Amino acids: CASSLALAEWDRGGETQYF.

The genes are TRBV5-1 and TRBJ2-1; D gene uncertain. This CDR3 has 16 amino acids. The V end was cut by 4 bases, the J end by 2 bases, with 16 bases between. Germline CDR1 SGHRS, CDR2 YFSETQ. CDR3 sequence: CASSPWAQRAYNEQFF. The DNA for the CDR3 is TGCGCCAGCAGCCCGTGGGCCCAGCGTGCCTACAATGAGCAGTTCTTC.

In the case of this clone: Other DNA sequences in the same sample also yield this CDR3. The chain has TRBV7-2 and TRBJ2-7; the match to TRBD2 covers 9 bases. Looked up from germline, CDR1 is SGHTA and CDR2 is FQGNSA. The CDR3 is 13 residues long. V dropped 5 bases and J dropped 3; count of bases not matched to a gene: 2. The CDR3 loop reads CASSLSGSYEQYF. The CDR3 DNA sequence: TGTGCCAGCAGCCTTAGCGGGAGCTACGAGCAGTACTTC.

The chain joins TRBV27 to TRBJ2-6, with D tentatively TRBD1 (6 bases). This CDR3 has 16 residues. V dropped 6 bases and J dropped 5 bases, with 17 bases sitting between them. CDR1 is MNHEY, CDR2 SMNVEV, per germline (reference sequence). CDR3 protein: CASRPLRDTRANVLTF. The CDR3 DNA reads TGTGCCAGCAGGCCCCTCCGGGACACCAGGGCCAACGTCCTGACTTTC.

The chain uses TRBV30 and TRBJ1-1; D is unresolved. Germline V gene lookup returns CDR1 GTSNPN and CDR2 SVGIG (reference sequence). The CDR3 sequence is 15 residues long. With 2 bases removed from V and 7 bases from J, the gap between germline ends came to 20 bases. The CDR3 nucleotides read TGTGCCTGGAGTAGCTTCGACACCGGCCCCTTTGAAGCTTTCTTT. Translated, it gives CAWSSFDTGPFEAFF.